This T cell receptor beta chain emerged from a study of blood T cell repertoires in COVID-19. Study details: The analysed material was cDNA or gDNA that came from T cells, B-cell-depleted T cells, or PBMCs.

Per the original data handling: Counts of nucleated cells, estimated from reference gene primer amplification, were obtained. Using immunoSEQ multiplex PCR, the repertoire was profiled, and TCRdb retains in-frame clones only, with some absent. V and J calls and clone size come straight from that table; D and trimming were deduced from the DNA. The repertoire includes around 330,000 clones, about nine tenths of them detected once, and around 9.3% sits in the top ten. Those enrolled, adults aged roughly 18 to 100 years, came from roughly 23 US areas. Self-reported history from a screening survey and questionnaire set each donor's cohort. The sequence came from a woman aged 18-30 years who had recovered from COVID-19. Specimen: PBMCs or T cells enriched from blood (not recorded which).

The CDR3 region has the DNA TGTGCCAGCAGTGAAGCGGCGGGGGGTGGAGAGACCCAGTACTTC. Its protein product is CASSEAAGGGETQYF. This sequence joins TRBV2 and TRBJ2-5; 8 positions match TRBD2. The CDR3 runs 15 residues. With 0 bases clipped from V and 4 bases from J, the junction kept 4 bases outside the gene matches. The germline gives CDR1 SNHLY, CDR2 FYNNEI.